The rows below give T cell receptor beta chains drawn from one sample of a study of T-cell reconstitution after alpha-beta-depleted transplantation in children. MiXCR, run by TCRdb on the PCR reads, gives a single entry per CDR3 protein. The sample contains a few hundred thousand distinct CDR3 sequences, 20% to 30% of which appear only once. This sample comprised PBMCs, obtained before TCRalphabeta/CD19-depleted stem cell transplant. All receptors come from a boy under two years old with Wiskott-Aldrich syndrome, due to receive a stem cell transplant. CDR3s include the opening cysteine and the closing phenylalanine or tryptophan. Fields, in order: D gene, V gene, J gene, CDR3 protein. D genes are given only for firm matches.

NA,TRBV27,TRBJ1-4,CASSPSQDGEKLFF
NA,TRBV30,TRBJ2-3,CAWSPDSSDTQYF
TRBD1,TRBV5-1,TRBJ1-1,CASSIPRDRGMNTEAFF
NA,TRBV5-1,TRBJ2-5,CASSLDGARGAQYF
NA,TRBV4-1,TRBJ2-5,CASSQGQRETQYF
NA,TRBV12-3/TRBV12-4,TRBJ2-5,CASSFSLDLGTQYF
TRBD2,TRBV2,TRBJ2-1,CASSSSIRGRNEQFF
TRBD2,TRBV7-9,TRBJ2-7,CASRSGLAGDYEQYF
TRBD1,TRBV6-1,TRBJ1-2,CASSGTGVGGYTF
TRBD2,TRBV20-1,TRBJ2-1,CSASKITSVSYNEQFF
TRBD2,TRBV2,TRBJ2-3,CASLLAVSTDTQYF
NA,TRBV18,TRBJ2-5,CASSPPGRRPRETQYF
NA,TRBV10-3,TRBJ2-5,CAISGGLQETQYF
NA,TRBV20-1,TRBJ2-5,CSARDRRAIQETQYF
TRBD1,TRBV2,TRBJ2-5,CASKGQYQETQYF
NA,TRBV20-1,TRBJ2-1,CSARTVNEQFF
TRBD2,TRBV5-4,TRBJ2-1,CASSSPSGTSGRRVNEQFF
TRBD1,TRBV5-1,TRBJ1-4,CASSFIQGANEKLFF
TRBD1,TRBV12-3/TRBV12-4,TRBJ2-1,CASSQGQIRNNEQFF
TRBD1,TRBV5-1,TRBJ2-2,CASGTGRINTGELFF
NA,TRBV5-1,TRBJ1-2,CASSLGTGVTNYGYTF
TRBD2,TRBV7-9,TRBJ2-3,CASSQRGRADTQYF
TRBD1,TRBV4-1,TRBJ1-3,CASSAAGTGINPSTPSGNTIYF
TRBD1,TRBV5-4,TRBJ2-1,CASSRTGTYNEQFF
TRBD2,TRBV9,TRBJ2-1,CASSGLAGVNNEQFF
TRBD2,TRBV10-3,TRBJ2-1,CAISGVAGGYGNEQFF
NA,TRBV19,TRBJ1-4,CASMSGATNEKLFF
NA,TRBV28,TRBJ2-7,CASSPPSAGGNEQYF
NA,TRBV2,TRBJ1-1,CASSETRGALKNTEAFF
TRBD2,TRBV5-1,TRBJ2-7,CASSFGTSGIYEQYF
NA,TRBV12-3/TRBV12-4,TRBJ2-7,CASSSKRLLYEQYF
NA,TRBV5-1,TRBJ2-7,CASSLVAGGSYEQYF
NA,TRBV20-1,TRBJ2-3,CSASGRIDTQYF
TRBD1,TRBV12-3/TRBV12-4,TRBJ2-5,CASRSTGEETQYF
NA,TRBV20-1,TRBJ1-2,CSARDPIGQGYYGYTF
TRBD2,TRBV18,TRBJ2-2,CASSPHLAGGSNGELFF
NA,TRBV6-2/TRBV6-3,TRBJ2-7,CASSSQTGRLHYEQYF
NA,TRBV20-1,TRBJ2-1,CSARDPGSSYNEQFF
NA,TRBV7-2,TRBJ1-5,CASSTGTHLGQPQHF
TRBD1,TRBV28,TRBJ2-2,CASSPWDSLTGELFF
TRBD2,TRBV5-1,TRBJ2-1,CASSLEGREYNEQFF
NA,TRBV18,TRBJ1-6,CASSPLDRSPLHF
TRBD2,TRBV5-1,TRBJ2-2,CASSTTSGRAGELFF
TRBD2,TRBV7-2,TRBJ2-7,CASSLTTSAEQYF
TRBD1,TRBV9,TRBJ1-5,CASSVGTAANQPQHF
NA,TRBV15,TRBJ2-1,CATSREASGAYNEQFF
TRBD1,TRBV10-1,TRBJ2-5,CASSDGQEETQYF
NA,TRBV7-2,TRBJ2-3,CASSSLLDTQYF
TRBD1,TRBV29-1,TRBJ2-5,CSGTSGTDIQETQYF
NA,TRBV9,TRBJ2-3,CASTTGDTSTDTQYF
TRBD2,TRBV20-1,TRBJ2-1,CSARVSSGRANYNEQFF
TRBD2,TRBV28,TRBJ2-1,CASSGSGRVYNEQFF
NA,TRBV2,TRBJ2-5,CASSDRDQETQYF
NA,TRBV12-3/TRBV12-4,TRBJ1-6,CASSPGASSPLHF
TRBD2,TRBV6-1,TRBJ2-1,CASRMTSGSYNEQFF
NA,TRBV12-3/TRBV12-4,TRBJ1-4,CASARVKEKLFF
TRBD1,TRBV5-1,TRBJ1-4,CVSSLDRDSHNEKLFF
NA,TRBV7-2,TRBJ2-2,CASSTRKGANTGELFF
NA,TRBV5-1,TRBJ2-3,CASSLSRGGNTDTQYF
TRBD1,TRBV5-1,TRBJ2-5,CASSYSTGETQYF